This T cell receptor (beta chain) was identified in a study of blood T cell repertoires in COVID-19. About the study: Specimens from acute and convalescent COVID-19 originated in the United States, Italy and Spain. Sources were T cells, B-cell-depleted T cells, or PBMCs; the material itself was cDNA or gDNA.

This CDR3 has 13 residues. V dropped 5 bases and J dropped 6 bases, with 11 bases sitting between them. Germline V CDR1 and CDR2: MDHEN, SYDVKM. Source study methods: Reference gene primer amplification in the assay estimated nucleated cell counts. Profiling relied on immunoSEQ multiplex PCR, and the TCRdb table lists in-frame clones only, not all of them. The V and J calls and clone size are taken from that table; D and trimming were inferred from the DNA. The table has a few hundred thousand clones, around 80% seen once; the top ten hold approximately 1.3%. Source material: peripheral blood. The chain recombines TRBV28 with TRBJ1-5; no clear D. This receptor was obtained from a woman aged 45-65 years with acute or convalescent COVID-19. DNA for the CDR3: TGTGCCAGCAGTCCGGACTATATTCAGCCCCAGCATTTT. Protein: CASSPDYIQPQHF.